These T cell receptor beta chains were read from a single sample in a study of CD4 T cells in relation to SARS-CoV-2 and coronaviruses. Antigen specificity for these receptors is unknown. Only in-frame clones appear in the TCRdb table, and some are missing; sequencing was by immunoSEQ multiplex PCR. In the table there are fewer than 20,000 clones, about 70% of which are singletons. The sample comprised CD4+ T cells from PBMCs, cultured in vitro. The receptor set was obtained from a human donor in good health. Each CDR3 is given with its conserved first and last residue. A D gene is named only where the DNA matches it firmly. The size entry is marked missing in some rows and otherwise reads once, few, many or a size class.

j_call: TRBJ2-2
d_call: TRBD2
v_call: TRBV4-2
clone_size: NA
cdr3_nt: TGTGCCAGCAGCCAGTCTAGCGGGAGAGTGGGCGGGGAGCTGTTTTTT
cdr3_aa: CASSQSSGRVGGELFF

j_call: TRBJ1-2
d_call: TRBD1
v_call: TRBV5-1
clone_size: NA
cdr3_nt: TGCGCCAGCAGCTGGTCGTCCGGGACAGGCCACTATGGCTACACCTTC
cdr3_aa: CASSWSSGTGHYGYTF

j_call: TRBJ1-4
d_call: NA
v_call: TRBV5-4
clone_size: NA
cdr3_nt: TGTGCCAGCAGCTACGGACAGGAAAAACTGTTTTTT
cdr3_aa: CASSYGQEKLFF

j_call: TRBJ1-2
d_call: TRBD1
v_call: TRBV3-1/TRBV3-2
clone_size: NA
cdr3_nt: TGTGCCAGCAGCCAAGGAGGACAGGACTATGGCTACACCTTC
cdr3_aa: CASSQGGQDYGYTF

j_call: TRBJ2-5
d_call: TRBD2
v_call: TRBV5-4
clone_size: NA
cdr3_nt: TGTGCCAGCAGGGGGAGCGGGAGGGCCCGAGAGACCCAGTACTTC
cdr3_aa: CASRGSGRARETQYF

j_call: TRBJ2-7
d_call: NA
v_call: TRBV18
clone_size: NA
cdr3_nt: TGTGCCAGCTCACCGTTAAGGGCCGCCGTTGCGCAGTACTTC
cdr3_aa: CASSPLRAAVAQYF

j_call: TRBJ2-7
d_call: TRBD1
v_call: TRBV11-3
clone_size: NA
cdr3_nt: TGTGCCAGCAGCCGACACAGGGGGTCGTACGAGCAGTACTTC
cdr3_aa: CASSRHRGSYEQYF

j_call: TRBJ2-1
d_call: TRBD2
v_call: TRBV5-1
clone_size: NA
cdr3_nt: TGCGCCAGCAGCTCCTGGCCCGTAGCGGGGCTATACAATGAGCAGTTCTTC
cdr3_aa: CASSSWPVAGLYNEQFF

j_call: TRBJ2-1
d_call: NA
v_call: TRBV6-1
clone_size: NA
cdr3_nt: TGTGCCAGCAGTGAAGCTAGTGGCAGGGTCTCCTACAATGAGCAGTTCTTC
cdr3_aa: CASSEASGRVSYNEQFF

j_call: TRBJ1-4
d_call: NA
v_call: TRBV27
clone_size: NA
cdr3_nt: TGTGCCAGCAGAGGCGGGGCTGCAACTAATGAAAAACTGTTTTTT
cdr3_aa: CASRGGAATNEKLFF

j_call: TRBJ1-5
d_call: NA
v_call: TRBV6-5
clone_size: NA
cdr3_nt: TGTGCCAGCATGGGTCGGAGCAATCAGCCCCAGCATTTT
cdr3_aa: CASMGRSNQPQHF

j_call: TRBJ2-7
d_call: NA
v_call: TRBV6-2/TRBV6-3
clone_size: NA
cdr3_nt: TGTGCCAGCAGTTACGAGGGCAGGGTCCACGAGCAGTACTTC
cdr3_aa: CASSYEGRVHEQYF

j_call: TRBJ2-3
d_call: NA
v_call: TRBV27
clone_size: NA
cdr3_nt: TGTGCCAGCAGCGGGACGCCCACAGATACGCAGTATTTT
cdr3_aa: CASSGTPTDTQYF

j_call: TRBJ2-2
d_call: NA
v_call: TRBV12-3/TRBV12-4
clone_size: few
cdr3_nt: TGTGCCAGCAGTTTATTGGGGAGCGGGGAGCTGTTTTTT
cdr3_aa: CASSLLGSGELFF

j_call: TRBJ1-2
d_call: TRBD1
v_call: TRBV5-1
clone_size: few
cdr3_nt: TGCGCCAGCAGCTTGGCCATCGGACAGGGAATGGGGGGCTACACCTTC
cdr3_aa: CASSLAIGQGMGGYTF

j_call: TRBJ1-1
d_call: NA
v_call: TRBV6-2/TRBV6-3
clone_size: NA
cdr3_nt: TGTGCCAGCAGTACCCGCAGGGGCAGCACTGAAGCTTTCTTT
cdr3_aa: CASSTRRGSTEAFF

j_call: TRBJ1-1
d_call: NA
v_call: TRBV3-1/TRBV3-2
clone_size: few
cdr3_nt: TGTGCCAGCAGCCAAGAGGGAACGCCCCTAATTTTCTTT
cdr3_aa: CASSQEGTPLIFF

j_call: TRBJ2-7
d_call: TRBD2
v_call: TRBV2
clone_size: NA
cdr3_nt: TGTGCCAGCAGAAGGGAGCGGGACTACGAGCAGTACTTC
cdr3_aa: CASRRERDYEQYF

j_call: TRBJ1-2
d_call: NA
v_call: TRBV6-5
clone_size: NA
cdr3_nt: TGTGCCAGCAGCACGGGCCCGGACTATGGCTACACCTTC
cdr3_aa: CASSTGPDYGYTF

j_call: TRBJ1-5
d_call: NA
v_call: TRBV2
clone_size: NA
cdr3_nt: TGTGCCAGCAGGACCGAGGGACACTTAAATCAGCCCCAGCATTTT
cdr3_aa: CASRTEGHLNQPQHF

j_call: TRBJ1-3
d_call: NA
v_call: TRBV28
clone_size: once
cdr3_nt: TGTGCCAGCAGTCTTTCTTGGGGCGGAAACACCATATATTTT
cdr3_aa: CASSLSWGGNTIYF

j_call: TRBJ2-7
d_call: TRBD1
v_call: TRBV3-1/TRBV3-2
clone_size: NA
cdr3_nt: TGTGCCAGCAGCCAAGATCGGACAGGGGGAGGAGGGGAGCAGTACTTC
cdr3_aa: CASSQDRTGGGGEQYF

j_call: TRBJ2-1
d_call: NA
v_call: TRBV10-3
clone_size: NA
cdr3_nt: TGTGCCATCAGTGAGTCTACCTATGAGCAGTTCTTC
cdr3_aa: CAISESTYEQFF

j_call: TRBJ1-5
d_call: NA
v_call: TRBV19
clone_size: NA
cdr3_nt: TGTGCCAGTAGTATATCGACTGCTCCCAATCAGCCCCAGCATTTT
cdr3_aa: CASSISTAPNQPQHF

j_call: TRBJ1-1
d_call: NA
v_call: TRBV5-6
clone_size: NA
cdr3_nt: TGTGCCAGCAGCCTGAACACTGAAGCTTTCTTT
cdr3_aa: CASSLNTEAFF

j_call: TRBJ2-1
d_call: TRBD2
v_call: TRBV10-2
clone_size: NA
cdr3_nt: TGCGCCAGCAGTGCCCTAACCGGGACTAGCGGCAATGAGCAGTTCTTC
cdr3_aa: CASSALTGTSGNEQFF

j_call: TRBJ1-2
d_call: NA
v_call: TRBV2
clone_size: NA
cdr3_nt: TGTGCCAGCAGTGATTTTCCGGGGGGCTATGGCTACACCTTC
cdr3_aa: CASSDFPGGYGYTF

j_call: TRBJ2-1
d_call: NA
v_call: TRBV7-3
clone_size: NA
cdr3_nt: TGTGCCAGCAGCTTAAGTGCCCGGACCTACAATGAGCAGTTCTTC
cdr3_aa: CASSLSARTYNEQFF

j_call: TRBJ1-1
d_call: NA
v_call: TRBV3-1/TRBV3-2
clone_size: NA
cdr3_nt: TGTGCCAGCAGCCAAAGGGACGGGAACACTGAAGCTTTCTTT
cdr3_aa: CASSQRDGNTEAFF

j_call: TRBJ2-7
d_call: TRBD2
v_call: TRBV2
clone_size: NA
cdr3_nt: TGTGCCAGCAGTGAGACTAGCGGGAGCTCCTACGAGCAGTACTTC
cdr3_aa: CASSETSGSSYEQYF

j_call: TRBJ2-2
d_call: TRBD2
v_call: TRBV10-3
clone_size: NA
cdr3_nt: TGTGCCATCAGTGAGCGGGAGGGCCTGTCCGGGGAGCTGTTTTTT
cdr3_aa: CAISEREGLSGELFF